The 4 T cell receptor beta chains reported below all come from one sample, sequenced in a study of early T cells in non-severe SARS-CoV-2 infection. TCRdb re-called the 5' RACE reads with MiXCR, one entry per CDR3 protein. The sample includes tens of thousands of distinct CDR3 sequences, under 7% seen only once; the top ten take more than 4.5%. Sequenced: whole blood. The source is an adult who was a healthcare worker with PCR-confirmed SARS-CoV-2 infection or an uninfected control (not recorded which).

To note about this clonotype: A junction end diverges from the germline sequence, so it may reflect a read error. The DNA of the CDR3 is TGTGTCAGCAGCCAAGCCACAGCGAAAAGCTACGAGCAGTACTTC. Translating gives CVSSQATAKSYEQYF. The gene calls are TRBV3-1 and TRBJ2-7; D ambiguous. The CDR3 runs to 15 residues. Germline loops: CDR1 LGHDT, CDR2 YNNKEL (reference sequence).

This clonotype was counted at least ten times. The V gene is TRBV10-3, the J gene TRBJ2-3; tentative D call: TRBD1 (6 bases). V was pared by 10 bases and J by 3 bases, with 14 bases between. This CDR3 contains 13 residues. In germline, CDR1 is ENHRY, CDR2 SYGVKD. The CDR3 DNA is TGTGCCACCCGGGACATGTCTACAGATACGCAGTATTTT. Its translation is CATRDMSTDTQYF.

This rearrangement joins TRBV7-6 to TRBJ2-3, with TRBD2 as a possible D gene (6 bases). Germline V CDR1 and CDR2: SGHVS, FNYEAQ. The V end was cut by 3 bases, the J end by 3 bases, with 10 bases between. The CDR3 has 14 residues. CDR3 coding DNA: TGTGCCAGCAGCTTGGGGGGAGTAACAGATACGCAGTATTTT. It codes for CASSLGGVTDTQYF. The variable domain in full, completed from reference TRBV7-6 and TRBJ2-3, reads GAGVSQSPRYKVTKRGQDVALRCDPISGHVSLYWYRQALGQGPEFLTYFNYEAQQDKSGLPNDRFSAERPEGSISTLTIQRTEQRDSAMYRCASSLGGVTDTQYFGPGTRLTVL.

Concerning this clonotype itself: A read error may produce the germline difference seen at one junction end. The genes are TRBV27 and TRBJ1-1, with 7 nucleotides matching TRBD1. This CDR3 comprises 14 residues. Germline V CDR1 and CDR2: MNHEY, SMNVEV (reference sequence). Written as DNA, the CDR3 is TGTGTCAGCTCCGAAACCACAGGGGTTAGGGGAGCTTTCTTT. The encoded protein is CVSSETTGVRGAFF.